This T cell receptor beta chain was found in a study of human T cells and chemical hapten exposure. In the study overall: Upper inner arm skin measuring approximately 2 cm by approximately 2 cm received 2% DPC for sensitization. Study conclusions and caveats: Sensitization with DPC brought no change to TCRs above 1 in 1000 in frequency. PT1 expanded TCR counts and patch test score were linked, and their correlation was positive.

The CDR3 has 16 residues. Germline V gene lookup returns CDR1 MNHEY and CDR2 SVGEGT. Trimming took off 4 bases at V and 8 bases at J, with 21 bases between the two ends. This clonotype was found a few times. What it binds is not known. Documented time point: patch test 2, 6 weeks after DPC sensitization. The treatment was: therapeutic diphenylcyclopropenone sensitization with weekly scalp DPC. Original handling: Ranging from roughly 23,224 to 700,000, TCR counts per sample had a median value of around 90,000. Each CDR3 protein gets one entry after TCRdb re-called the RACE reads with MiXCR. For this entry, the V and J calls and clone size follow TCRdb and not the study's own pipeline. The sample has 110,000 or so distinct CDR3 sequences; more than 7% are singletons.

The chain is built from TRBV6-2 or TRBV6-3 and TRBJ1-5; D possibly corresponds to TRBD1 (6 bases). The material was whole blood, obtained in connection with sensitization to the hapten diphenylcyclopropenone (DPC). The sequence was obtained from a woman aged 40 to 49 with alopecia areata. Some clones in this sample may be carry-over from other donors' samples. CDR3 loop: CASSLSGTLDREPQHF. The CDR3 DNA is TGTGCCAGCAGTTTATCCGGGACACTGGATCGGGAGCCCCAGCATTTT.